Below are 15 T cell receptor beta chains sequenced from a single sample in a study of cytotoxic CD8 clonotypes in ibrutinib-treated CLL. The repertoire was sequenced with immunoSEQ multiplex PCR; TCRdb's copy has only in-frame clones and lacks some. This sample has 150,000 or so clones; approximately 80% occur once, and the top ten carry roughly 7.6%. The sequencing used PBMCs, collected after 36 months of ibrutinib treatment. All receptors come from a human donor with chronic lymphocytic leukemia.

This clone was seen a handful of times. This chain links TRBV6-5 with TRBJ1-1; tentative D call: TRBD1 (5 bases). Germline V gene data show CDR1 as MNHEY and CDR2 as SVGAGI. CDR3 length: 14 residues. The ends were cut back, 2 bases at V and 7 bases at J, with 14 bases in the middle. This chain's CDR3 is CASSYGAGSVEAFF. Written as DNA, the CDR3 is TGTGCCAGCAGTTACGGGGCAGGGTCAGTTGAAGCTTTCTTT.

V usage is TRBV4-1 and J usage is TRBJ2-2; 8 bases map to TRBD2. This CDR3 has 15 amino acids. The germline CDR1 and CDR2 sequences are MGHRA and YSYEKL. The ends lost 5 bases at V and 0 bases at J; junction bases unmatched: 2. The CDR3 nucleotides are TGCGCCAGCAGCGAAGCGGGAGCGAACACCGGGGAGCTGTTTTTT. This gives the protein CASSEAGANTGELFF.

The chain has TRBV27 and TRBJ2-7; D is uncertain. Germline V gene data show CDR1 as MNHEY and CDR2 as SMNVEV (reference sequence). V shed 4 bases and J shed 6 bases, with 13 bases lying between them. This CDR3 comprises 13 residues. Written as DNA, the CDR3 is TGTGCCAGCAGTTGGGTTATGGCGTCCGAGCAGTACTTC. It is translated as CASSWVMASEQYF.

This rearrangement joins TRBV7-9 to TRBJ2-7, with TRBD1 matching 7 bases. Per the germline V gene, CDR1 is SEHNR and CDR2 is FQNEAQ (reference sequence). The V segment lost 4 bases and the J segment 2 bases; nucleotides outside the gene matches: 5. The CDR3 is 14 amino acids. CDR3 DNA sequence: TGTGCCAGCAGCTGGACAGGAGCAACCTACGAGCAGTACTTC. It encodes CASSWTGATYEQYF. The variable domain in full, completed from reference TRBV7-9 and TRBJ2-7, reads DTGVSQNPRHKITKRGQNVTFRCDPISEHNRLYWYRQTLGQGPEFLTYFQNEAQLEKSRLLSDRFSAERPKGSFSTLEIQRTEQGDSAMYLCASSWTGATYEQYFGPGTRLTVT.

The V call is TRBV10-2, the J call TRBJ2-3, with D maybe TRBD1 (6 bases). The CDR3 contains 20 residues. V dropped 4 bases and J dropped 0 bases, with 26 bases sitting between them. In germline, CDR1 is WSHSY, CDR2 SAAADI. CDR3 sequence: CASSASHRVRGRSSTDTQYF. The CDR3 DNA sequence: TGCGCCAGCAGTGCTAGTCACAGAGTCAGGGGCCGGTCTAGCACAGATACGCAGTATTTT.

This clone was detected a few times. This chain uses TRBV5-4 with TRBJ2-3; TRBD2 aligns across 7 bases. The V gene's germline CDR1 is SGHNT and CDR2 YYREEE (reference sequence). The CDR3 loop spans 16 amino acids. Losses at the gene ends were 4 bases for V and 4 bases for J; bases not matched to a gene: 12. The CDR3 region has the DNA TGTGCCAGCAGCCCACCTGGGGCTAGCGGAGCAGATACGCAGTATTTT. Its protein is CASSPPGASGADTQYF.

V is TRBV4-1 and J is TRBJ2-7; either TRBD1 or TRBD2 may fit D (5 bases each). Trimming removed 0 bases from V and 4 bases from J, with 13 bases in between. The CDR3 runs to 15 residues. The germline V gene encodes CDR1 MGHRA and CDR2 YSYEKL. Written as DNA, the CDR3 is TGCGCCAGCAGCCAAGAGGGCCAGGGAGTTTACGAGCAGTACTTC. Residues: CASSQEGQGVYEQYF.

This chain links TRBV5-1 with TRBJ2-2; 10 nucleotides agree with TRBD1. The CDR3 extends over 15 amino acids. Germline-derived CDR1 and CDR2 are SGHRS and YFSETQ. J gave up 3 bases and V 6 bases, and 5 bases lay outside the gene matches. CDR3 nucleotide sequence: TGCGCCAGCAATCACGGACAGGGGGACACCGGGGAGCTGTTTTTT. It translates to CASNHGQGDTGELFF.

This sequence joins TRBV30 and TRBJ2-6; no reliable D call. Trimming cost V 2 bases and J 0 bases, with 11 bases left between them. CDR3 size: 16 residues. Germline V gives CDR1 GTSNPN, CDR2 SVGIG (reference sequence). The CDR3 coding sequence is TGTGCCTGGAGTAGCACATCGATCTCTGGGGCCAACGTCCTGACTTTC. This translates into CAWSSTSISGANVLTF.

V and J are TRBV5-6 and TRBJ2-1; D uncertain. The V gene lost 1 base and the J gene lost 6 bases, with 17 bases spanning the gap. Germline-derived CDR1 and CDR2 are SGHDT and YYEEEE. The length of the CDR3 is 16 residues. Here the CDR3 reads CASSLSTTLWGNEQFF. In DNA, the CDR3 is TGTGCCAGCAGCTTGAGCACTACATTATGGGGCAATGAGCAGTTCTTC.

The chain employs TRBV7-3 and TRBJ2-5; D might be TRBD2 (6 bases). This CDR3 has 14 residues. The germline V gene encodes CDR1 SGHTA and CDR2 FQGTGA. Trimming stripped 2 bases from V and 2 bases from J, with 9 bases between. CDR3 loop: CASSLGGSQETQYF. Here the CDR3 DNA reads TGTGCCAGCAGCTTAGGAGGGAGTCAAGAGACCCAGTACTTC.

The rearrangement links TRBV18 to TRBJ2-7; 9 bases align to TRBD1. J lost 5 bases, V lost 3 bases, and 8 bases had no gene match. Germline V gives CDR1 KGHSH, CDR2 LQKENI. This CDR3 has 15 amino acids. The CDR3 protein is CASSPRTGERNEQYF. DNA for the CDR3: TGTGCCAGCTCACCGCGGACAGGGGAAAGGAACGAGCAGTACTTC.

The CDR3 DNA sequence: TGTGCCAGCGTCGGGGGGAATTCGGACGAGCAGTACTTC. It codes for CASVGGNSDEQYF. The chain is built from TRBV6-5 and TRBJ2-7; 7 nucleotides match TRBD2. The germline gives CDR1 MNHEY, CDR2 SVGAGI. The J segment lost 5 bases and the V segment lost 8 bases, leaving 9 bases of the junction unmatched. This CDR3 contains 13 residues.

J is TRBJ2-7 and V is TRBV28; D is unclear. The ends were cut back, 7 bases at V and 3 bases at J, with 19 bases in the middle. The CDR3 covers 15 residues. Per germline, CDR1 MDHEN and CDR2 SYDVKM. CDR3 amino acids: CASNNGQWGDYEQYF. CDR3 coding DNA: TGTGCCAGCAACAACGGGCAGTGGGGTGACTACGAGCAGTACTTC.

The CDR3 coding sequence is TGTGCCAGCAGTCCCGACAGGGGGGATCAGCCCCAGCATTTT. It translates to CASSPDRGDQPQHF. The V call is TRBV2, the J call TRBJ1-5, with 9 bases aligning to TRBD1. V lost 5 bases, J lost 5 bases, and 4 bases stayed unmatched. This CDR3 contains 14 residues. Looked up from germline, CDR1 is SNHLY and CDR2 is FYNNEI.